This T cell receptor (beta chain) derives from a study of T cell changes during pregnancy in multiple sclerosis. CDR1 and CDR2 (germline): LNHDA, SQIVND (reference sequence). The V end was cut by 3 bases, the J end by 3 bases, with 21 bases between. CDR3 length: 18 residues. TCRdb keeps only in-frame clones here, not all; method: immunoSEQ multiplex PCR. The profile covers about 100,000 clones, with 75% to 95% appearing a single time and 2.5% to 3.5% taken by the ten largest. V gene TRBV19 combines with J gene TRBJ2-1, with a tentative D call TRBD1 (6 bases). The source material was peripheral blood, sampled in the second trimester of pregnancy. This clonotype originated in a female donor with multiple sclerosis, enrolled in a pregnancy study. CDR3 region: CASSIAGPGQGFYNEQFF. CDR3 nucleotides: TGTGCCAGTAGTATTGCCGGGCCGGGGCAGGGGTTCTACAATGAGCAGTTCTTC.